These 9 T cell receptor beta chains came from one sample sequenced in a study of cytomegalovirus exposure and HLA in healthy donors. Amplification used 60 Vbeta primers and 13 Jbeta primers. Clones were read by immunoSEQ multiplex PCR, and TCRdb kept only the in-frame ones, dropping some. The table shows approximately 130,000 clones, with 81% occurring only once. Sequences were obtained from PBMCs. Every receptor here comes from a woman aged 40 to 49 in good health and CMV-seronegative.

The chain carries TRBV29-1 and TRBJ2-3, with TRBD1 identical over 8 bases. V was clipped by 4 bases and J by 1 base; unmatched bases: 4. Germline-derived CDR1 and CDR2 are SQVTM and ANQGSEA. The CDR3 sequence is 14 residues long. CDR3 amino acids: CSVVLTGGTDTQYF. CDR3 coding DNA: TGCAGCGTTGTGTTGACAGGGGGCACAGATACGCAGTATTTT.

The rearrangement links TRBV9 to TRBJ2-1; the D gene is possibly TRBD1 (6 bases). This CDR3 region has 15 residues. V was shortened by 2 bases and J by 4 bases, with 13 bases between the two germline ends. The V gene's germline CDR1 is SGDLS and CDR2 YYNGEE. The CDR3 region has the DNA TGTGCCAGCAGCGTTCTGGACAGCGAATACAATGAGCAGTTCTTC. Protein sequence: CASSVLDSEYNEQFF.

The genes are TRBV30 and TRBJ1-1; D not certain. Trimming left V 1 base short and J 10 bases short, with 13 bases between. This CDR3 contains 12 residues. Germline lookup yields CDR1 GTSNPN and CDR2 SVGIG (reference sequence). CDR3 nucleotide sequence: TGTGCCTGGAGTGCACCCAGGAGGTTAGCTTTCTTT. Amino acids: CAWSAPRRLAFF.

CDR3 residues: CAISESGQGVQETQYF. The DNA for the CDR3 is TGTGCCATCAGTGAGTCGGGACAGGGAGTGCAAGAGACCCAGTACTTC. J is TRBJ2-5 and V is TRBV10-3; TRBD1 agrees at 9 bases. The germline CDR1 and CDR2 sequences are ENHRY and SYGVKD. This CDR3 comprises 16 residues. V was clipped by 0 bases and J by 2 bases; unmatched bases: 4.

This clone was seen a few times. CDR3 DNA: TGTGCCAGCAGCACCGGAGACTACGAGCAGTACTTC. Its protein product is CASSTGDYEQYF. The chain employs TRBV9 and TRBJ2-7; D call uncertain. The V gene lost 4 bases and the J gene lost 3 bases, with 8 bases spanning the gap. Germline V lookup: CDR1 SGDLS, CDR2 YYNGEE. This CDR3 has 12 amino acids.

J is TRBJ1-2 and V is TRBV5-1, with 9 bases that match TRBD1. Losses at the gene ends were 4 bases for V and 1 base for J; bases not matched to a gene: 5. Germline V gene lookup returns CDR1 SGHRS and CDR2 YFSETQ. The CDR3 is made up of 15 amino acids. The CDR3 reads CASSPGQGINYGYTF. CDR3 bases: TGCGCCAGCAGCCCAGGACAGGGGATTAACTATGGCTACACCTTC.

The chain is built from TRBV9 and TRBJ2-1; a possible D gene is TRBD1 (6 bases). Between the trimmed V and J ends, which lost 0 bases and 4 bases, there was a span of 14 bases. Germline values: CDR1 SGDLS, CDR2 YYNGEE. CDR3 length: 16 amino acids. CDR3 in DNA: TGTGCCAGCAGCGTAGGCACAGGGAACTCGTACAATGAGCAGTTCTTC. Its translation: CASSVGTGNSYNEQFF. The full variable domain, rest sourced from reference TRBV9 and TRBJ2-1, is DSGVTQTPKHLITATGQRVTLRCSPRSGDLSVYWYQQSLDQGLQFLIQYYNGEERAKGNILERFSAQQFPDLHSELNLSSLELGDSALYFCASSVGTGNSYNEQFFGPGTRLTVL.

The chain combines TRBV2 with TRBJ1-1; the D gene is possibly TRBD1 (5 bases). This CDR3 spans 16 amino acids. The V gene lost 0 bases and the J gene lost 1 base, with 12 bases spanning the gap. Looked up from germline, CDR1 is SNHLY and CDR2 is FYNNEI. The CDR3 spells CASSEAENGGNTEAFF. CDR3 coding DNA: TGTGCCAGCAGTGAAGCTGAGAACGGGGGGAACACTGAAGCTTTCTTT. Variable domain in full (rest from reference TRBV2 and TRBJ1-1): EPEVTQTPSHQVTQMGQEVILRCVPISNHLYFYWYRQILGQKVEFLVSFYNNEISEKSEIFDDQFSVERPDGSNFTLKIRSTKLEDSAMYFCASSEAENGGNTEAFFGQGTRLTVV.

In DNA form, the CDR3 reads TGTGCCAGCAGCCTGAAGGGACAGGGTCGGGCTTTCTTT. This encodes CASSLKGQGRAFF. The chain carries TRBV5-4 and TRBJ1-1; 9 bases fit TRBD1. Unmatched junction bases numbered 9, after V lost 4 bases and J lost 11 bases. CDR3 size: 13 residues. Germline assignment: CDR1 SGHNT and CDR2 YYREEE (reference sequence).